The source of this T cell receptor beta chain is a study of shared clonotypes between healthy human individuals. Germline assignment: CDR1 WSHSY and CDR2 SAAADI. The V segment lost 8 bases and the J segment 0 bases; nucleotides outside the gene matches: 3. The CDR3 runs to 13 residues. Generated by immunoSEQ multiplex PCR, the TCRdb table keeps only in-frame clones and is missing some. The sample contains about 1.5 million clones, around 98% of which appear only once. Sequencing was carried out using naive CD4+ T cells sorted from blood. Subset meaning: CD45RA+ positively selected. This clonotype originated in a man younger than 45 in good health. V usage is TRBV10-2 and J usage is TRBJ1-2; 7 nucleotides line up with TRBD1. This CDR3 is CASRTGANYGYTF. Here the CDR3 DNA reads TGCGCCAGCCGGACAGGTGCTAACTATGGCTACACCTTC.